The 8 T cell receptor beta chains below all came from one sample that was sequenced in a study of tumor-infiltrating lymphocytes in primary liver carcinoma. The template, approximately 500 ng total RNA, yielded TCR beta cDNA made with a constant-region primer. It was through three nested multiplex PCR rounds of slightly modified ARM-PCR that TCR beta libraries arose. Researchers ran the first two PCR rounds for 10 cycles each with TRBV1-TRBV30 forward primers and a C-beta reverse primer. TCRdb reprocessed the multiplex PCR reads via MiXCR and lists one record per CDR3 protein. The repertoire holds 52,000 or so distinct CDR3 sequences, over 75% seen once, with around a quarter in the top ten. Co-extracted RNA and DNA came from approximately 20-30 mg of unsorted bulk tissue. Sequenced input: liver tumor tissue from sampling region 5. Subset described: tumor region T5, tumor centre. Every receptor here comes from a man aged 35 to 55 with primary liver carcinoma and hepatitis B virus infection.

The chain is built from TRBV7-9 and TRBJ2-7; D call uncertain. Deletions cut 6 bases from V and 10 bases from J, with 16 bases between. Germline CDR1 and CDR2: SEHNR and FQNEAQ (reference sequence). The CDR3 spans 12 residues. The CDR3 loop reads CASRLPGKDQYF. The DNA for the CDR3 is TGTGCCAGCAGGTTGCCCGGTAAGGATCAGTACTTC.

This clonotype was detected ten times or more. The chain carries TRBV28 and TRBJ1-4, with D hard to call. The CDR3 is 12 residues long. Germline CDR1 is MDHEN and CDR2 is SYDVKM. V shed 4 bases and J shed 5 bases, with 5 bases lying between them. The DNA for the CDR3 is TGTGCCAGCAGTTCCCAAAATGAAAAACTGTTTTTT. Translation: CASSSQNEKLFF.

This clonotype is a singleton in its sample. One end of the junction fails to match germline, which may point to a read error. Written as DNA, the CDR3 is TGCAGAGTTGAAGAGGGCCGCAGATCATACGGCTACACCTTC. Encoded protein: CRVEEGRRSYGYTF. The chain recombines TRBV29-1 with TRBJ1-2; D not certain. The CDR3 contains 14 residues. Germline CDR1 SQVTM, CDR2 ANQGSEA.

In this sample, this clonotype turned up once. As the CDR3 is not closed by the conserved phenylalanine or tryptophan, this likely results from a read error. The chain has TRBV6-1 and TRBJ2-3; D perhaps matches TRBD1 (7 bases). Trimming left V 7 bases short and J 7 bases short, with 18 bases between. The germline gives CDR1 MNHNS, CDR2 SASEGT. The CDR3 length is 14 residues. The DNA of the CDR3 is TGTGCCAGCATGATGGGCAGGGGGGCATATACGCAGTATCTT. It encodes CASMMGRGAYTQYL.

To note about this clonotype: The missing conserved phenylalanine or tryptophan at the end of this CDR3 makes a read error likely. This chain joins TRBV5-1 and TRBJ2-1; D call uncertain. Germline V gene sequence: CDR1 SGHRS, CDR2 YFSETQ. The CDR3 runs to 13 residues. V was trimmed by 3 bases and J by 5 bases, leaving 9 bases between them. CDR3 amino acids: CASSSLHDNEQFL. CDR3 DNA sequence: TGCGCCAGCAGCTCCCTCCATGACAATGAGCAGTTCTTA.

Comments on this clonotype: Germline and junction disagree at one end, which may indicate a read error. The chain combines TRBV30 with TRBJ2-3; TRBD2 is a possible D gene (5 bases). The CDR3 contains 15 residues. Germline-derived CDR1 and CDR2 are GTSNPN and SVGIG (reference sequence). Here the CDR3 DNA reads TGTGCCTGGAGTGCTAAAGTGGCTAGCACAAATACGCAGTATTTT. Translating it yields CAWSAKVASTNTQYF.

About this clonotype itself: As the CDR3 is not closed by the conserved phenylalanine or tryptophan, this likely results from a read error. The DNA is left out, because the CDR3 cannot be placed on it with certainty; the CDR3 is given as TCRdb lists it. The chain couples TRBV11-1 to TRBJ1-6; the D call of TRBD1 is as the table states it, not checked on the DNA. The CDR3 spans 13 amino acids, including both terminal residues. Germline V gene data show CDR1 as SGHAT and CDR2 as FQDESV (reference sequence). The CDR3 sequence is CASSRTLVSPLQS.

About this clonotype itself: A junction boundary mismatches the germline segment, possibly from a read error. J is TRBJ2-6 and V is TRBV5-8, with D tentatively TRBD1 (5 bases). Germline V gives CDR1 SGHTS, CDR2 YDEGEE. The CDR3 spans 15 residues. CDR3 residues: CASNFRVSGANVLTF. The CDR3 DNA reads TGTGCCAGCAACTTTCGGGTCTCTGGGGCCAACGTACTGACTTTC.